These 8 T cell receptor beta chains were sequenced from one sample in a study of radiotherapy plus CTLA-4 blockade in lung cancer. Measured with immunoSEQ multiplex PCR; TCRdb has only the in-frame clones, and not every one. Of fewer than 140,000 clones listed, more than 70% are singletons. The sample consisted of peripheral blood, taken from a patient treated with radiotherapy plus ipilimumab. All receptors come from a human donor with non-small cell lung cancer that progressed on radiotherapy plus ipilimumab. Some clones in this sample may be carry-over from other donors' samples.

The chain has TRBV11-2 and TRBJ2-7; 8 nucleotides line up with TRBD1. Per germline, CDR1 SGHAT and CDR2 FQNNGV. This CDR3 comprises 14 residues. V was pared by 5 bases and J by 4 bases, with 7 bases of the junction left unmatched. This chain's CDR3 is CASSLLDRVYEQYF. The DNA for the CDR3 is TGTGCCAGCAGCCTGCTGGACAGGGTGTACGAGCAGTACTTC.

The rearrangement uses TRBV6-5 and TRBJ1-4; D ambiguous. The germline V gene has CDR1 MNHEY and CDR2 SVGAGI. The CDR3 consists of 14 residues. With 0 bases removed from V and 4 bases from J, the gap between germline ends came to 6 bases. The chain's CDR3 is CASSYSHINEKLFF. DNA for the CDR3: TGTGCCAGCAGTTACTCCCACATTAATGAAAAACTGTTTTTT.

CDR3 region: CASSESRAGNTIYF. The CDR3 nucleotides are TGTGCCAGCAGTGAAAGCAGGGCTGGAAACACCATATATTTT. The chain recombines TRBV2 with TRBJ1-3; D perhaps matches TRBD1 (5 bases). CDR3 length: 14 residues. V was cut by 2 bases and J by 2 bases, with 7 bases left in between. The V gene's germline CDR1 is SNHLY and CDR2 FYNNEI.

The V call is TRBV5-4, the J call TRBJ2-1, with 9 bases that match TRBD2. The germline gives CDR1 SGHNT, CDR2 YYREEE (reference sequence). This CDR3 spans 15 amino acids. Trimming took 2 bases from V and 4 from J; bases not matched to a gene: 4. The CDR3 sequence: CASSFSGGAYNEQFF. CDR3 nucleotides: TGTGCCAGCAGCTTTAGCGGGGGCGCATACAATGAGCAGTTCTTC.

V usage is TRBV27 and J usage is TRBJ2-6; D might be TRBD1 (5 bases). Trimming removed 5 bases at V and 0 bases at J, with 11 bases between. CDR1 and CDR2 (germline): MNHEY, SMNVEV (reference sequence). There are 16 residues in the CDR3. The CDR3 sequence is CASSILDSSGANVLTF. Here the CDR3 DNA reads TGTGCCAGCAGTATACTCGACAGCTCTGGGGCCAACGTCCTGACTTTC. Supplemented by reference TRBV27 and TRBJ2-6, the full variable domain reads EAQVTQNPRYLITVTGKKLTVTCSQNMNHEYMSWYRQDPGLGLRQIYYSMNVEVTDKGDVPEGYKVSRKEKRNFPLILESPSPNQTSLYFCASSILDSSGANVLTFGAGSRLTVL.

This clone has just one count. The V call is TRBV11-2, the J call TRBJ2-7; 8 nucleotides match TRBD1. The CDR3 is 13 residues long. Germline V lookup: CDR1 SGHAT, CDR2 FQNNGV. The junction had 7 bases not matched to a gene; V was cut back by 7 bases and J by 5 bases. The CDR3 nucleotides read TGTGCCAGCACTGGGCCAGGGGGCAACGAGCAGTACTTC. Translated: CASTGPGGNEQYF.

J is TRBJ1-2 and V is TRBV7-2; D unresolved. Germline V gene lookup returns CDR1 SGHTA and CDR2 FQGNSA. The V and J ends lost 7 bases and 0 bases respectively, with 15 bases between them. The CDR3 is 15 amino acids. CDR3 loop: CASTLMGGSNYGYTF. CDR3 nucleotides: TGTGCCAGCACCCTGATGGGCGGATCTAACTATGGCTACACCTTC.

The chain's CDR3 is CASSRSGPSNQPQHF. In DNA, the CDR3 is TGTGCCAGCAGTAGGTCAGGCCCCTCCAATCAGCCCCAGCATTTT. V is TRBV2 and J is TRBJ1-5, with unresolved D. Trimming took 5 bases from V and 3 from J, leaving 14 bases between them. The V gene's germline CDR1 is SNHLY and CDR2 FYNNEI. This CDR3 is built from 15 residues.